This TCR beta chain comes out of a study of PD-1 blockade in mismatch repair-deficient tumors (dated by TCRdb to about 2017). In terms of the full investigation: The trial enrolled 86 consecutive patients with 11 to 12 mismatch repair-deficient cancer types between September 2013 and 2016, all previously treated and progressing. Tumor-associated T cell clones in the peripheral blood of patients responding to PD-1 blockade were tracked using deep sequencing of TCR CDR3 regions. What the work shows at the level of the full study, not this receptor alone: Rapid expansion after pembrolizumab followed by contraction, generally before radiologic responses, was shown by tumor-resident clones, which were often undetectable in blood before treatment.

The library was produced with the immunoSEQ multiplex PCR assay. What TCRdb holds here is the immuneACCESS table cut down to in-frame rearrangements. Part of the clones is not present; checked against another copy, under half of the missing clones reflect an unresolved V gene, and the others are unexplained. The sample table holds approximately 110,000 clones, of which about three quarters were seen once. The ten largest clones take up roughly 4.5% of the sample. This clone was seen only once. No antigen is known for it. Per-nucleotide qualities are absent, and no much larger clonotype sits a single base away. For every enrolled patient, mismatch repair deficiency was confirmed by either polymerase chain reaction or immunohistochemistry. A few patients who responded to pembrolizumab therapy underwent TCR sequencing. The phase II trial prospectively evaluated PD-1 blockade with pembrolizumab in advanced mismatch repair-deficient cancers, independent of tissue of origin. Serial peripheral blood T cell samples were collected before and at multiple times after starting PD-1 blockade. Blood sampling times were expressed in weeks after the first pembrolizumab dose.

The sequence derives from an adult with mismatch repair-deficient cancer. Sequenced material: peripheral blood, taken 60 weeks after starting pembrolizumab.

Here the CDR3 is given as CAWTGTGKETQYF. The DNA sequence is given as TGTGCCTGGACCGGGACAGGGAAAGAGACCCAGTACTTC. This chain joins TRBV30 to TRBJ2-5; 9 junctional bases match TRBD1. CDR1 and CDR2 are drawn from the germline V gene (reference sequence): GTSNPN, SVGIG. The CDR3 numbers 13 residues from cysteine through phenylalanine. Only the CDR3 DNA is retained, 39 bases long and in frame from the first base. Ends trimmed: V by 4 bases, J by 3 bases; bases unmatched to a gene: 3.